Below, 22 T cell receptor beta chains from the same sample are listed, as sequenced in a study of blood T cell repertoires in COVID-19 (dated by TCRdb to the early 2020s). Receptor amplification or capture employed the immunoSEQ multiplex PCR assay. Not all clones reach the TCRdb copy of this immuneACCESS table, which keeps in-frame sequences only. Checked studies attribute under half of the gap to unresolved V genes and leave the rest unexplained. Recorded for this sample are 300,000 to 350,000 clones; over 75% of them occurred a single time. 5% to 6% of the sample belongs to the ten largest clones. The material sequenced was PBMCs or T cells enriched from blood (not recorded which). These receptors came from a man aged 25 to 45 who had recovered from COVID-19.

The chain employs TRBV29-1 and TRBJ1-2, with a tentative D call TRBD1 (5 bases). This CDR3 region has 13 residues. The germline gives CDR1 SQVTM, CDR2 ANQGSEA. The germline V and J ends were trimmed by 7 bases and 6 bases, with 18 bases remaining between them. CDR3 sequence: CSAVYSGVDGYTF. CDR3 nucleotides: TGCAGCGCCGTCTACTCGGGGGTCGATGGCTACACCTTC.

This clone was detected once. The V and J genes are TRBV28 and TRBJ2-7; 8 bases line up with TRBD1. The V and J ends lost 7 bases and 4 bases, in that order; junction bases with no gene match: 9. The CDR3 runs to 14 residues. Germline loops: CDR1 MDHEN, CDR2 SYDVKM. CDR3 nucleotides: TGTGCCAGCACCCCGCCAGGGGGCCGGTACGAGCAGTACTTC. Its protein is CASTPPGGRYEQYF.

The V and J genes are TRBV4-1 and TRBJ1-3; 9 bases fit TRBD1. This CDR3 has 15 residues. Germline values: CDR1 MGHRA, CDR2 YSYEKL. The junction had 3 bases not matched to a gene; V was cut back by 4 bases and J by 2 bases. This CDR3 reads CASSPTGGTGNTIYF. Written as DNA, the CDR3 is TGCGCCAGCAGCCCCACAGGGGGCACTGGAAACACCATATATTTT.

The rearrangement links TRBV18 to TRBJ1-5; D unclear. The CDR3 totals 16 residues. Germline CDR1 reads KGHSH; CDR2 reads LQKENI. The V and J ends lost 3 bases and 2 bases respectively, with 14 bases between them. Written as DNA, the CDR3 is TGTGCCAGCTCACCGTTCGGGTCAGCAGGCAATCAGCCCCAGCATTTT. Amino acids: CASSPFGSAGNQPQHF.

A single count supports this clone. The chain's CDR3 is CASSAIQGRADTQYF. CDR3 DNA: TGTGCCAGCAGCGCCATTCAGGGGAGGGCAGATACGCAGTATTTT. The chain joins TRBV9 to TRBJ2-3; maybe TRBD2 (7 bases). From germline, CDR1 is SGDLS and CDR2 YYNGEE. This CDR3 spans 15 amino acids. V dropped 3 bases and J dropped 4 bases, with 15 bases sitting between them.

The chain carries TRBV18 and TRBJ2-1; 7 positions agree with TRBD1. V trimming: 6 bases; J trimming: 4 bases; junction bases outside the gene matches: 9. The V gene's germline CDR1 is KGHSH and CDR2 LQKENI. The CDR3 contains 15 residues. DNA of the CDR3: TGTGCCAGCTCCAGCCGGGACAGTGGTTACAATGAGCAGTTCTTC. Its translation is CASSSRDSGYNEQFF.

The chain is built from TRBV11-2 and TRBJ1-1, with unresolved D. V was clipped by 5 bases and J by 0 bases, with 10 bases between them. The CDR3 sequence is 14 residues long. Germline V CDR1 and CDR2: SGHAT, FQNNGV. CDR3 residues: CASSQGGLNTEAFF. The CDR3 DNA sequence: TGTGCCAGCAGCCAAGGCGGATTGAACACTGAAGCTTTCTTT.

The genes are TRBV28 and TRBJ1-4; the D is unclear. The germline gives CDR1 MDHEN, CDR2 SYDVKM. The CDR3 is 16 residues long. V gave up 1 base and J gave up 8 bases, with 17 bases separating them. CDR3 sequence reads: CASSLYPPQSGEKLFF. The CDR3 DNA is TGTGCCAGCAGTTTATATCCCCCACAGTCTGGGGAAAAACTGTTTTTT.

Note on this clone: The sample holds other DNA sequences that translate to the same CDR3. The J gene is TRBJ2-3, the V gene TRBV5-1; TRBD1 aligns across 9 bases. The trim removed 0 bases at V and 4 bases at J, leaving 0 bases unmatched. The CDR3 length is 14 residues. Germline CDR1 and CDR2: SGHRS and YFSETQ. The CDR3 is CASSLGQGADTQYF. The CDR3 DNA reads TGCGCCAGCAGCTTGGGACAGGGGGCAGATACGCAGTATTTT.

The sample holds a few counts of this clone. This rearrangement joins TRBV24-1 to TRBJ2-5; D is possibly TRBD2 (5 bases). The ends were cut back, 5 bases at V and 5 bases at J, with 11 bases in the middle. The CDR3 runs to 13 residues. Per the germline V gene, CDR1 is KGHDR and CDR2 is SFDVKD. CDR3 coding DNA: TGTGCCACCAGTGCTTCGGGAACCGAGACCCAGTACTTC. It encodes CATSASGTETQYF.

In DNA form, the CDR3 reads TGTGCCAGCAGTGGTTTTGGGGGGGGTGGACGTGAAAAACTGTTTTTT. It is translated as CASSGFGGGGREKLFF. The V and J genes are TRBV2 and TRBJ1-4; D might be TRBD1 (5 bases). V lost 4 bases and J lost 7, with 19 bases in between. Germline CDR1 SNHLY, CDR2 FYNNEI. The CDR3 is made up of 16 amino acids.

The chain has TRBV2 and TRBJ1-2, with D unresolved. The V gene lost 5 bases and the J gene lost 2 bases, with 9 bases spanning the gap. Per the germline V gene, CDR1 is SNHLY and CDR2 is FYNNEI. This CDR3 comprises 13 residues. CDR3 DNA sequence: TGTGCCAGCAGTTCTGACGGGAACTATGGCTACACCTTC. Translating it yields CASSSDGNYGYTF.

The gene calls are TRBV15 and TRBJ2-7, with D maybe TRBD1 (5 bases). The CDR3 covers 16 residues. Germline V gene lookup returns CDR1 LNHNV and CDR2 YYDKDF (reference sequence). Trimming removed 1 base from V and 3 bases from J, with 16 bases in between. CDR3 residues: CATSRGPSGRVYEQYF. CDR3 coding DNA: TGTGCCACCAGCAGAGGTCCCTCCGGCAGGGTCTACGAGCAGTACTTC.

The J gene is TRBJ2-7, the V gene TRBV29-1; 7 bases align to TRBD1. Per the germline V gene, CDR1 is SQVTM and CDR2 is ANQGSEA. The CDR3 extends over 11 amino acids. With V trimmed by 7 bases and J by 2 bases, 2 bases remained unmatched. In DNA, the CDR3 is TGCAGCGGAGGGACAGCCTACGAGCAGTACTTC. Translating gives CSGGTAYEQYF.

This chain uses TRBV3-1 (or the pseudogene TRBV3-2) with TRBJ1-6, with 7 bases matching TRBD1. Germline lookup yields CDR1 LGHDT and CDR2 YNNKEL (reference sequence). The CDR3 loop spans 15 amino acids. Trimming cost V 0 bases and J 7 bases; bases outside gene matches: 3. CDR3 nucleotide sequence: TGTGCCAGCAGCCAAGATCCACAGGGGAATTCACCCCTCCACTTT. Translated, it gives CASSQDPQGNSPLHF.

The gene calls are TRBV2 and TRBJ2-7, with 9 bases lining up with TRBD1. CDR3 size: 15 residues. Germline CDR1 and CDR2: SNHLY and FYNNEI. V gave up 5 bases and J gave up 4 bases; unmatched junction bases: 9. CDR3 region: CASSPRGTGMYEQYF. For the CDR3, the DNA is TGTGCCAGCAGTCCAAGGGGGACAGGGATGTACGAGCAGTACTTC.

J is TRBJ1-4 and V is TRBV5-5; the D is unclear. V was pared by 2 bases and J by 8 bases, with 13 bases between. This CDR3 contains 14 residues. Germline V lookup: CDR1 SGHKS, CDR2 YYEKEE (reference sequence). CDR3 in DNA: TGTGCCAGCAGCTTTGCGGGGAATTACGAAAAACTGTTTTTT. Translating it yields CASSFAGNYEKLFF. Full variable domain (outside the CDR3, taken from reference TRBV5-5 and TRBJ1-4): DAGVTQSPTHLIKTRGQQVTLRCSPISGHKSVSWYQQVLGQGPQFIFQYYEKEERGRGNFPDRFSARQFPNYSSELNVNALLLGDSALYLCASSFAGNYEKLFFGSGTQLSVL.

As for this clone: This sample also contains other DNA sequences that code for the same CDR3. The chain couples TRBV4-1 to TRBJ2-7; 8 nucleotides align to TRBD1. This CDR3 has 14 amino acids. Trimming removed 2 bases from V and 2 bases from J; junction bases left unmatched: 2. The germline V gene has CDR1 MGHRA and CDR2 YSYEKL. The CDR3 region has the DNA TGCGCCAGCAGCCAACAACAGGGGGCCTACGAGCAGTACTTC. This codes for CASSQQQGAYEQYF.

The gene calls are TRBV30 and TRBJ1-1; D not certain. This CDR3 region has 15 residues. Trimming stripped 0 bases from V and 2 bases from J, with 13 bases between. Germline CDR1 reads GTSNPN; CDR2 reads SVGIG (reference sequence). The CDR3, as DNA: TGTGCCTGGAGTGTACGGGTTCGATCCAACACTGAAGCTTTCTTT. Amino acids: CAWSVRVRSNTEAFF.

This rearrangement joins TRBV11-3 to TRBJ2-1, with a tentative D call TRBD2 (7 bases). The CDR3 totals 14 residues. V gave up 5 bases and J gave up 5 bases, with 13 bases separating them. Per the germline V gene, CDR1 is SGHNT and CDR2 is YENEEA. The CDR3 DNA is TGTGCCAGCAGCCCCCGGGGGGCCAACAATGAGCAGTTCTTC. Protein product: CASSPRGANNEQFF.

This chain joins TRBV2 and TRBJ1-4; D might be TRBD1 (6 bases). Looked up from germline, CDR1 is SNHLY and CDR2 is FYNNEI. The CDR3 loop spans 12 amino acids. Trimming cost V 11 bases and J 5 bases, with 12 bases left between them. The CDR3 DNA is TGTGCCGGTACAGGGCCCAATGAAAAACTGTTTTTT. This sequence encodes CAGTGPNEKLFF.

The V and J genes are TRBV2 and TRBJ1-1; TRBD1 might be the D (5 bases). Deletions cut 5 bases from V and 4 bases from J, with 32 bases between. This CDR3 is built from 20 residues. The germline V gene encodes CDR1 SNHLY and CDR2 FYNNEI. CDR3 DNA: TGTGCCAGCAGTTGGGGATCAGGACATGGTAGTGGGGTAGGGCCCACTGAAGCTTTCTTT. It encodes CASSWGSGHGSGVGPTEAFF.